This T cell receptor beta chain was identified in a study of T-cell memory formation after mild COVID-19. The CDR3 is 15 residues long. Trimming took 3 bases from V and 6 from J; bases not matched to a gene: 6. From germline, CDR1 is KGHDR and CDR2 SFDVKD. General observations from the study: For contracting clones, CD4+ ones sat mainly in CM and EM, CD8+ in EMRA. Balance between CD4 and CD8 was seen in clones contracting day 15 to 85, and a CD4+ lean was seen in later expanders.

Notes on this clonotype: Its antigen is still unknown.

TCRdb independently ran MiXCR on the 5' RACE reads; one entry per CDR3 protein. This sample has hundreds of thousands of distinct CDR3 sequences, with around 20% found just once. The chain employs TRBV24-1 and TRBJ2-2; 7 positions match TRBD2. This sequence originates from an adult woman who had mild COVID-19 (a few samples of this study predate the infection). Cell type and time point are not known. The specimen sequenced was PBMCs or a T cell subset sorted from them (not recorded which). For the CDR3, the DNA is TGTGCCACCAGTGATGGGGTACTAGCGCCCGGGGAGCTGTTTTTT. Its translation is CATSDGVLAPGELFF.